The rows below give T cell receptor beta chains drawn from one sample of a study of T cells in Graves' hyperthyroidism and ophthalmopathy. TCRdb fed the multiplex PCR reads into MiXCR, producing one record per CDR3 protein. The table includes a few hundred thousand distinct CDR3 sequences, less than 20% detected once. Sequenced material: blood. These receptors were collected from a woman aged 45-65 years with Graves' hyperthyroidism. CDR3s include the opening cysteine and the closing phenylalanine or tryptophan.

v_call: TRBV11-3
j_call: TRBJ2-4
cdr3_aa: CASSPRVAGPKNIQYF

v_call: TRBV20-1
j_call: TRBJ1-1
cdr3_aa: CSARAGIMNTEAFF

v_call: TRBV30
j_call: TRBJ1-5
cdr3_aa: CAWGTGLHQPQHF

v_call: TRBV28
j_call: TRBJ1-2
cdr3_aa: CASTQGGGYTF

v_call: TRBV3-1
j_call: TRBJ1-1
cdr3_aa: CASKNRDADTEAFF

v_call: TRBV6-5
j_call: TRBJ1-1
cdr3_aa: CASSYEQNTEAFF

v_call: TRBV10-3
j_call: TRBJ1-2
cdr3_aa: CAISEFGRQVGYTF

v_call: TRBV6-1
j_call: TRBJ2-1
cdr3_aa: CASSYFRLAGEDEQFF

v_call: TRBV29-1
j_call: TRBJ1-1
cdr3_aa: CSGGGGSGTEAFF

v_call: TRBV20-1
j_call: TRBJ2-1
cdr3_aa: CSARERDFGTSVNEQFF

v_call: TRBV19
j_call: TRBJ2-7
cdr3_aa: CASSPTGQPYEQYF

v_call: TRBV11-2
j_call: TRBJ2-2
cdr3_aa: CASTRIALSGELFF

v_call: TRBV6-1
j_call: TRBJ2-7
cdr3_aa: CASRARTGNSYEQYF

v_call: TRBV2
j_call: TRBJ2-3
cdr3_aa: CASSESGTGGADTQYF

v_call: TRBV9
j_call: TRBJ1-2
cdr3_aa: CASSVGSWVAYGYTF

v_call: TRBV11-2
j_call: TRBJ1-4
cdr3_aa: CASSLSDNEKLFF

v_call: TRBV19
j_call: TRBJ2-2
cdr3_aa: CASRLATGELFF

v_call: TRBV7-4
j_call: TRBJ2-7
cdr3_aa: CASSLAEQVHEQYF

v_call: TRBV2
j_call: TRBJ1-3
cdr3_aa: CASSATGSGNTIYF

v_call: TRBV28
j_call: TRBJ1-2
cdr3_aa: CAIRRGNAGYTF

v_call: TRBV30
j_call: TRBJ2-1
cdr3_aa: CAWSVNWVFEQFF

v_call: TRBV20-1
j_call: .
cdr3_aa: CSATGSRAFF

v_call: TRBV20-1
j_call: TRBJ1-5
cdr3_aa: CSARGTAREPQHF

v_call: TRBV19
j_call: TRBJ2-3
cdr3_aa: CASRAGQGETDTQYF

v_call: TRBV5-1
j_call: TRBJ1-4
cdr3_aa: CASSIDQGYNEKLFF

v_call: TRBV30
j_call: TRBJ2-2
cdr3_aa: CAWSYGPGAGELFF

v_call: TRBV20-1
j_call: TRBJ2-5
cdr3_aa: CSAAGMGTQYF

v_call: TRBV27
j_call: TRBJ1-5
cdr3_aa: CASSLSPPQQGITQPQHF

v_call: TRBV7-9
j_call: TRBJ1-1
cdr3_aa: CASSYGRNLNTEAFF

v_call: TRBV11-3
j_call: TRBJ2-2
cdr3_aa: CASSPWTSGSPTGELFF

v_call: TRBV27
j_call: TRBJ2-5
cdr3_aa: CASSLNWLRETQYF

v_call: TRBV10-1
j_call: TRBJ1-1
cdr3_aa: CASSRLLNTEAFF

v_call: TRBV24-1
j_call: TRBJ1-1
cdr3_aa: CATSGGTANMNTEAFF

v_call: TRBV5-5
j_call: TRBJ2-5
cdr3_aa: CASSSPQGRGETQYF

v_call: TRBV7-2
j_call: TRBJ2-7
cdr3_aa: CASSSGLVNGYEQYF

v_call: TRBV12-3/TRBV12-4
j_call: TRBJ1-6
cdr3_aa: CASRAQGNNSPLHF

v_call: TRBV6-2/TRBV6-3
j_call: TRBJ1-3
cdr3_aa: CAVSFGSSGNTIYF

v_call: TRBV30
j_call: TRBJ1-1
cdr3_aa: CAWSSRLEAFF

v_call: TRBV11-3
j_call: TRBJ2-3
cdr3_aa: CASSLVSRRSTDTQYF

v_call: TRBV2
j_call: TRBJ1-1
cdr3_aa: CASSDLVPPMNTEAFF

v_call: TRBV10-2
j_call: TRBJ2-3
cdr3_aa: CASSPGGYTDTQYF

v_call: TRBV20-1
j_call: TRBJ2-7
cdr3_aa: CSAGRAGEGYEQYF

v_call: TRBV20-1
j_call: TRBJ2-1
cdr3_aa: CSARDPRVGGINEQFF

v_call: TRBV2
j_call: TRBJ2-7
cdr3_aa: CASSDEGALSYEQYF

v_call: TRBV9
j_call: TRBJ1-3
cdr3_aa: CASSSHRSSGNTIYF

v_call: TRBV24-1
j_call: TRBJ2-1
cdr3_aa: CATSDHGQSLGNEQFF

v_call: TRBV4-1
j_call: TRBJ2-1
cdr3_aa: CASSQGEGQDEQFF

v_call: TRBV20-1
j_call: TRBJ2-1
cdr3_aa: CSARSDRDNEQFF

v_call: TRBV27
j_call: TRBJ2-1
cdr3_aa: CASSFLLAFNNEQFF

v_call: TRBV19
j_call: TRBJ2-1
cdr3_aa: CASSMRGRTSGFYNEQFF

v_call: TRBV6-5
j_call: TRBJ2-3
cdr3_aa: CASSYSKWRTSVDTQYF

v_call: TRBV20-1
j_call: TRBJ2-3
cdr3_aa: CSARQGADTQYF

v_call: TRBV10-2
j_call: TRBJ2-5
cdr3_aa: CASSEVGTQYF

v_call: TRBV19
j_call: TRBJ2-6
cdr3_aa: CASRGGRFSGANVLTF

v_call: TRBV20-1
j_call: TRBJ1-1
cdr3_aa: CSASFNQRGNTEAFF

v_call: TRBV20-1
j_call: TRBJ2-3
cdr3_aa: CSARTSGSTDTQYF

v_call: TRBV10-3
j_call: TRBJ1-1
cdr3_aa: CAISDPGQPNTEAFF